This entry describes one T cell receptor beta chain. Its antigen is undetermined. The sample is drawn from a study of shared clonotypes between healthy human individuals. General study findings and limits: Non-shared clonotypes had lower generation probabilities than those shared by all four donors.

CD45RA+ naive and CD45RA-negative memory subsets were separated from CD4+ cells. As processed by the authors: ImmunoSEQ yielded junction-only sequences lacking quality scores, so filtering differed. Measured with immunoSEQ multiplex PCR; TCRdb has only the in-frame clones, and not every one. The V and J calls and clone size were taken over from that table, and D and trimming were inferred from the DNA. The sample has 1,500,000 or so clones; 97% to 99% are singletons. The CDR3 has 16 amino acids. Germline values: CDR1 SGHDT, CDR2 YYEEEE. The V end was cut by 4 bases, the J end by 1 base, with 15 bases between.

The V gene is TRBV5-6, the J gene TRBJ2-1; tentatively, D is TRBD1 or TRBD2 (5 bases each). The sample taken for sequencing was naive CD4+ T cells sorted from blood. Subset given: CD45RA+ positively selected. The sequence was obtained from a man under 40 in good health. The CDR3 DNA is TGTGCCAGCAGCCCCCAGGGTGGGGGTTCCTACAATGAGCAGTTCTTC. Its protein product is CASSPQGGGSYNEQFF.